This T cell receptor beta chain was retrieved from a study of cytomegalovirus exposure and HLA in healthy donors. Findings and limits, study-wide: According to a later analysis, most TCR beta chains associated with CMV appeared HLA-restricted. Later analysis identified 16,951 TCR beta sequences associated with HLA alleles, using a false discovery rate threshold of 0.05.

Likely unrecorded immune exposures existed in these nominally healthy donors. In the PCR, 60 Vbeta and 13 Jbeta primers were used. Generated by immunoSEQ multiplex PCR, the TCRdb table keeps only in-frame clones and is missing some. Found here are approximately 190,000 clones; the top ten clones hold about 0.74%. As for this clone: The target antigen is unknown.

The V gene lost 9 bases and the J gene lost 11 bases, with 29 bases spanning the gap. This CDR3 comprises 15 residues. The chain combines TRBV5-3 with TRBJ1-2; D call uncertain. TRBV5-3 is given ORF status, its function remaining uncertain. Sequencing used PBMCs. This clonotype originated in a boy between 5 and 17 years old in good health and CMV-seronegative. For the CDR3, the DNA is TGTGCCATTGACGTCTTTCGAACCGTTTATTGGAGATACACCTTC. Its translation is CAIDVFRTVYWRYTF.